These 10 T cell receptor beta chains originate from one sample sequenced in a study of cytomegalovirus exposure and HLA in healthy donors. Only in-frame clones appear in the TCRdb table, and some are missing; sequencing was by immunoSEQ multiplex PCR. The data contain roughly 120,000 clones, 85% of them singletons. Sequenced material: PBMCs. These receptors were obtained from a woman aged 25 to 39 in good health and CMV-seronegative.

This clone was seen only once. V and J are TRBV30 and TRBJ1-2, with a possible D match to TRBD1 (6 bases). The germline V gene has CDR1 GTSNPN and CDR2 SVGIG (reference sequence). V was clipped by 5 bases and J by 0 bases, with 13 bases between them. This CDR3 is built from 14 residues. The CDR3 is CAWDPQGSNYGYTF. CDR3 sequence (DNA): TGTGCCTGGGACCCCCAGGGGTCTAACTATGGCTACACCTTC.

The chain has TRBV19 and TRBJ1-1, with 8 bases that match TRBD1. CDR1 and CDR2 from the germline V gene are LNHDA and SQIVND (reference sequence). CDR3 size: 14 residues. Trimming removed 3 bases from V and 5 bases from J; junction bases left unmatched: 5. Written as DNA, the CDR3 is TGTGCCAGTAGTATCGGACAGGGTTGGACTGAAGCTTTCTTT. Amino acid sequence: CASSIGQGWTEAFF. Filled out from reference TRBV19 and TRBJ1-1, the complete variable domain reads DGGITQSPKYLFRKEGQNVTLSCEQNLNHDAMYWYRQDPGQGLRLIYYSQIVNDFQKGDIAEGYSVSREKKESFPLTVTSAQKNPTAFYLCASSIGQGWTEAFFGQGTRLTVV.

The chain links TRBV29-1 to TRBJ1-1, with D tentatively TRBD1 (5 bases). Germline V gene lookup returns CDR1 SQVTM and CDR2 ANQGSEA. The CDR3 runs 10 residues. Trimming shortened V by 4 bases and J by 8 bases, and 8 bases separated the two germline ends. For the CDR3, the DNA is TGCAGCGTTGCAGGGCTGGAAGCTTTCTTT. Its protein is CSVAGLEAFF.

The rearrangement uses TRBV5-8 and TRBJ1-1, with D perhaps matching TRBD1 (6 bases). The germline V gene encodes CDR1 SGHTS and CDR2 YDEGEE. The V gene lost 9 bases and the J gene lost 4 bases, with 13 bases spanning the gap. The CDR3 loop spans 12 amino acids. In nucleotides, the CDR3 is TGTGCCACCATAACAGGGCTCACTGAAGCTTTCTTT. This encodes CATITGLTEAFF.

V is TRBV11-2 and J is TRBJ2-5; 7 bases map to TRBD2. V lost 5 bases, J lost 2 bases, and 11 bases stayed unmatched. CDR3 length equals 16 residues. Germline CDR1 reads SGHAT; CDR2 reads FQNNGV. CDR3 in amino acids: CASSPHGQGGQETQYF. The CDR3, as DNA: TGTGCCAGCAGCCCCCACGGGCAGGGAGGGCAAGAGACCCAGTACTTC.

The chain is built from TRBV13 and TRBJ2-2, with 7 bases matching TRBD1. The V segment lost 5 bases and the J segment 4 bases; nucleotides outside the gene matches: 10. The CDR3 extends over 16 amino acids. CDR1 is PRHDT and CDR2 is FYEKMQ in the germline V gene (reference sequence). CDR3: CASSRSTPGGTGELFF. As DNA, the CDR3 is TGTGCCAGCAGCCGCTCCACTCCAGGGGGCACCGGGGAGCTGTTTTTT.

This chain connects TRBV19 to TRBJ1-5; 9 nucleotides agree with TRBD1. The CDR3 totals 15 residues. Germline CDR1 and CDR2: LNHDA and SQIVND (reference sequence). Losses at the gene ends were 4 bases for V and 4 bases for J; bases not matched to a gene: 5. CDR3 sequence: CASSTGTGKNQPQHF. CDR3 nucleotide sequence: TGTGCCAGTAGTACCGGGACAGGGAAGAATCAGCCCCAGCATTTT.

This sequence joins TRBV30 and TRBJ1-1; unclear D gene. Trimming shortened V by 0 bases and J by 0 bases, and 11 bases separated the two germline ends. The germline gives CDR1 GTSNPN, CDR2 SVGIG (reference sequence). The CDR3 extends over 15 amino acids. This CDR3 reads CAWSVSPTMNTEAFF. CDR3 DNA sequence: TGTGCCTGGAGTGTATCCCCGACAATGAACACTGAAGCTTTCTTT.

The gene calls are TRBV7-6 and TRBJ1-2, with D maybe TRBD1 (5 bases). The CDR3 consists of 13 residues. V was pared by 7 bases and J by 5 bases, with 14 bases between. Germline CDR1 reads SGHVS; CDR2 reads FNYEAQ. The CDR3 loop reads CASTQDIKYGYTF. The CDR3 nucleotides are TGTGCCAGCACCCAGGACATCAAGTATGGCTACACCTTC.

CDR3 protein: CASGGLAGAGETQYF. The CDR3 nucleotides are TGTGCCAGCGGCGGACTAGCGGGGGCTGGAGAGACCCAGTACTTC. The chain employs TRBV9 and TRBJ2-5; TRBD2 matches 13 bases. CDR1 is SGDLS, CDR2 YYNGEE, per germline. The CDR3 has 15 residues. The ends lost 7 bases at V and 4 bases at J; junction bases unmatched: 7.